Following are 12 T cell receptor beta chains from one sample sequenced in a study of T cells expressing NK-cell markers (TCRdb year 2020). Libraries were built with 5' RACE. Sequencing used an Illumina HiSeq 2000. Each CDR3 protein sequence appears as one entry after TCRdb reprocessed the reads, and no DNA is included. The sample's table lists a count of 350,000 to 500,000 distinct CDR3 sequences. Of the sample, roughly 7.2% falls within the top ten clones. The sequencing input was blood T cells: a sorted CD56 or NKG2C T cell subset, CD4+ or CD8+ T cells, or bulk PBMC T cells (not recorded which). The source is a woman aged 18-69 years in good health.

The J gene is TRBJ1-2, the V gene TRBV7-2. Germline CDR1 reads SGHTA; CDR2 reads FQGNSA. CDR3 size: 15 residues. Here the CDR3 reads CASSPLWRGGHGYTF.

This rearrangement joins TRBV9 to TRBJ2-3. Looked up from germline, CDR1 is SGDLS and CDR2 is YYNGEE. CDR3 length: 11 residues. This CDR3 is CASSVVDTQYF. The whole variable domain, filled in from reference TRBV9 and TRBJ2-3, reads DSGVTQTPKHLITATGQRVTLRCSPRSGDLSVYWYQQSLDQGLQFLIQYYNGEERAKGNILERFSAQQFPDLHSELNLSSLELGDSALYFCASSVVDTQYFGPGTRLTVL.

CDR3 residues: CASSLAHRVQETQYF. The V gene is TRBV7-6, the J gene TRBJ2-5; without DNA, the TCRdb call of TRBD1 cannot be checked. CDR3 size: 15 residues. Germline CDR1 SGHVS, CDR2 FNYEAQ. The full variable domain, rest sourced from reference TRBV7-6 and TRBJ2-5, is GAGVSQSPRYKVTKRGQDVALRCDPISGHVSLYWYRQALGQGPEFLTYFNYEAQQDKSGLPNDRFSAERPEGSISTLTIQRTEQRDSAMYRCASSLAHRVQETQYFGPGTRLLVL.

V and J are TRBV19 and TRBJ2-1; TCRdb lists TRBD2, though no DNA is available to test this call. This CDR3 spans 15 amino acids. The germline CDR1 and CDR2 sequences are LNHDA and SQIVND (reference sequence). The CDR3 spells CASSLTSGTSGEQFF.

The J gene is TRBJ1-5, the V gene TRBV7-6; with no DNA, the TCRdb D assignment of TRBD1 cannot be verified. This CDR3 contains 15 residues. The germline V gene has CDR1 SGHVS and CDR2 FNYEAQ. The CDR3 spells CASSSGSDRNQPQHF.

V is TRBV27 and J is TRBJ2-1; without DNA, the TCRdb call of TRBD1 cannot be checked. The CDR3 has 12 amino acids. Per the germline V gene, CDR1 is MNHEY and CDR2 is SMNVEV (reference sequence). CDR3 residues: CASGTQRNEQFF.

The genes are TRBV29-1 and TRBJ1-2; TCRdb lists TRBD1, though no DNA is available to test this call. Germline CDR1 is SQVTM and CDR2 is ANQGSEA. CDR3 length equals 14 residues. The CDR3 loop reads CSATGTEANYGYTF.

This chain uses TRBV6-5 with TRBJ1-3. Germline CDR1 MNHEY, CDR2 SVGAGI. This CDR3 spans 14 amino acids. This CDR3 is CASSYRGGAYTIYF.

The CDR3 here is CASRGGEKLFF. This chain connects TRBV5-1 to TRBJ1-4; checking the TCRdb D call of TRBD1 is not possible without DNA. The CDR3 length is 11 residues. From germline, CDR1 is SGHRS and CDR2 YFSETQ.

The chain has TRBV4-2 and TRBJ2-3; TCRdb returns TRBD1, unconfirmable since there is no DNA. This CDR3 has 16 residues. The germline V gene has CDR1 LGHNA and CDR2 YNFKEQ. This chain's CDR3 is CASSQVGQGSTDTQYF.

CDR3 loop: CASSYWGTQETQYF. The V call is TRBV6-5, the J call TRBJ2-5; TCRdb selects TRBD1, and the lack of DNA leaves this call unchecked. The CDR3 is 14 residues long. Germline loops: CDR1 MNHEY, CDR2 SVGAGI.

The CDR3 here is CASSQDAGTYEQYF. The chain uses TRBV4-3 and TRBJ2-7; there is no DNA to check the TCRdb D call of TRBD2. Germline loops: CDR1 LGHNA, CDR2 YSLEER. CDR3 length: 14 amino acids.